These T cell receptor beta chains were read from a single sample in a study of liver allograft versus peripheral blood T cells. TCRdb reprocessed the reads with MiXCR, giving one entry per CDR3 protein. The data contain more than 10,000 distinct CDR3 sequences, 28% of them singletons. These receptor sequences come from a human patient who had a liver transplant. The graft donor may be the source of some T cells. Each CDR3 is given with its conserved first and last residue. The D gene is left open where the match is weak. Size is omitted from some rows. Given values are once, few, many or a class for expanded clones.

cdr3_nt: TGTGCCATCAGTGAGGGGACAGAGATCTACGAGCAGTACTTC
cdr3_aa: CAISEGTEIYEQYF
v_call: TRBV10-3
clone_size: .
j_call: TRBJ2-7
d_call: TRBD1

cdr3_nt: TGTGCCAGCTCACCACAGGCAGGGAGAGACCAGCCCCAGCATTTT
cdr3_aa: CASSPQAGRDQPQHF
v_call: TRBV18
clone_size: few
j_call: TRBJ1-5
d_call: .

cdr3_nt: TGTGCCAGCAGGCCGTATTCTCGCTATGGCTACACCTTC
cdr3_aa: CASRPYSRYGYTF
v_call: TRBV6-2/TRBV6-3
clone_size: .
j_call: TRBJ1-2
d_call: .

cdr3_nt: TGTGCCAGCAGTACCCAATCAGGGGCAGGCTACACCTTC
cdr3_aa: CASSTQSGAGYTF
v_call: TRBV6-9
clone_size: many
j_call: TRBJ1-2
d_call: .

cdr3_nt: .
cdr3_aa: CASSFWRRGDNSPLHF
v_call: TRBV6-5
clone_size: .
j_call: TRBJ1-6
d_call: .

cdr3_nt: TGTGCCACCAGCGCCCGACAGGGGTCCTACGAGCAGTACTTC
cdr3_aa: CATSARQGSYEQYF
v_call: TRBV15
clone_size: .
j_call: TRBJ2-7
d_call: TRBD1

cdr3_nt: TGTGCCAGCAGTCGGGGGACAGCTAACTATGGCTACACCTTC
cdr3_aa: CASSRGTANYGYTF
v_call: TRBV6-5
clone_size: medium-sized
j_call: TRBJ1-2
d_call: TRBD1

cdr3_nt: TGTGCCAGCAGTTTCATCTATGGCTACACCTTC
cdr3_aa: CASSFIYGYTF
v_call: TRBV28
clone_size: .
j_call: TRBJ1-2
d_call: .

cdr3_nt: TGCAGTGCTAGAGATCCCGGGACAGGATCCTACGAGCAGTACTTC
cdr3_aa: CSARDPGTGSYEQYF
v_call: TRBV20-1
clone_size: .
j_call: TRBJ2-7
d_call: TRBD1

cdr3_nt: TGTGCCAGTAGTATACGGGGGACAGTTAACTATGGCTACACCTTC
cdr3_aa: CASSIRGTVNYGYTF
v_call: TRBV19
clone_size: many
j_call: TRBJ1-2
d_call: TRBD1

cdr3_nt: TGTGCCAGCAGTGAAGTGTTAATCCCGACGATCGCGAACACCGGGGAGCTGTTTTTT
cdr3_aa: CASSEVLIPTIANTGELFF
v_call: TRBV6-1
clone_size: many
j_call: TRBJ2-2
d_call: .

cdr3_nt: TGTGCCAGCAGTTCACAGGGGGCTGAAGCTTTCTTT
cdr3_aa: CASSSQGAEAFF
v_call: TRBV12-3/TRBV12-4
clone_size: .
j_call: TRBJ1-1
d_call: TRBD1

cdr3_nt: TGTGCCAGCAGCTTAGATTTCGGGAACACTGAAGCTTTCTTT
cdr3_aa: CASSLDFGNTEAFF
v_call: TRBV11-2
clone_size: .
j_call: TRBJ1-1
d_call: .

cdr3_nt: TGTGCCATTCGGGACAGCTCTGGAAACACCATATATTTT
cdr3_aa: CAIRDSSGNTIYF
v_call: TRBV10-3
clone_size: once
j_call: TRBJ1-3
d_call: TRBD1

cdr3_nt: TGTGCCAGCAGTTTTCTGGCAGGAGGTGGCTACACCTTC
cdr3_aa: CASSFLAGGGYTF
v_call: TRBV12-3/TRBV12-4
clone_size: .
j_call: TRBJ1-2
d_call: .

cdr3_nt: TGTGCCAGCAGCCGAGGATACGGACAGGACGACCGGGGGAATCAGCCCCAGCATTTT
cdr3_aa: CASSRGYGQDDRGNQPQHF
v_call: TRBV12-3/TRBV12-4
clone_size: .
j_call: TRBJ1-5
d_call: TRBD1

cdr3_nt: TGTGCCAGTAGTACCGGACAGGGTGAAGCAGGGCAGCCCCAGCATTTT
cdr3_aa: CASSTGQGEAGQPQHF
v_call: TRBV19
clone_size: .
j_call: TRBJ1-5
d_call: TRBD1

cdr3_nt: TGTGCCAGCAGTTACGATCTAAAGGGCAATCAGCCCCAGCATTTT
cdr3_aa: CASSYDLKGNQPQHF
v_call: TRBV6-2/TRBV6-3
clone_size: .
j_call: TRBJ1-5
d_call: .

cdr3_nt: TGTGCCAGCAGTGAGGGGCCGCCCCCAGCCTACGAGCAGTACTTC
cdr3_aa: CASSEGPPPAYEQYF
v_call: TRBV6-1
clone_size: .
j_call: TRBJ2-7
d_call: .

cdr3_nt: TGTGCCAGCTCTGACCGTCTGGTAGCTTTCTTT
cdr3_aa: CASSDRLVAFF
v_call: TRBV12-3/TRBV12-4
clone_size: .
j_call: TRBJ1-1
d_call: .

cdr3_nt: TGTGCCAGTAGTATAGACCCTAACGCCGGGGAGCTGTTTTTT
cdr3_aa: CASSIDPNAGELFF
v_call: TRBV19
clone_size: medium-sized
j_call: TRBJ2-2
d_call: .

cdr3_nt: TGTGCCAGCAGTTCTGGACTAGCGGGGGGTGTGGGTACGCAGTATTTT
cdr3_aa: CASSSGLAGGVGTQYF
v_call: TRBV6-6
clone_size: medium-sized
j_call: TRBJ2-3
d_call: TRBD2

cdr3_nt: TGTGCCAGCAGTTACACAGGGAGACAAGATACGCAGTATTTT
cdr3_aa: CASSYTGRQDTQYF
v_call: TRBV27
clone_size: medium-sized
j_call: TRBJ2-3
d_call: .

cdr3_nt: TGTGCCAGTAGCGAAACAGGGGGCGCAGGCATTCAGTACTTC
cdr3_aa: CASSETGGAGIQYF
v_call: TRBV19
clone_size: few
j_call: TRBJ2-4
d_call: TRBD1

cdr3_nt: TGTGCCAGCATGGGCACTTACACCGGGGAGCTGTTTTTT
cdr3_aa: CASMGTYTGELFF
v_call: TRBV6-1
clone_size: medium-sized
j_call: TRBJ2-2
d_call: .

cdr3_nt: TGCAGGGGGGGCCAGGGATGGGCTCCGGATACGCAGTATTTT
cdr3_aa: CRGGQGWAPDTQYF
v_call: TRBV20-1
clone_size: .
j_call: TRBJ2-3
d_call: .

cdr3_nt: TGTGCCAGCAGTCATCGGGACAGATATGGCTACACCTTC
cdr3_aa: CASSHRDRYGYTF
v_call: TRBV6-5
clone_size: .
j_call: TRBJ1-2
d_call: TRBD1

cdr3_nt: TGTGCCAGTAGTATAACCACTTTCTACGAGCAGTACTTC
cdr3_aa: CASSITTFYEQYF
v_call: TRBV19
clone_size: many
j_call: TRBJ2-7
d_call: .

cdr3_nt: TGTGCCAGTAGTATTTTCAGGGATGGCAGTCAGCCCCAGCATTTT
cdr3_aa: CASSIFRDGSQPQHF
v_call: TRBV19
clone_size: few
j_call: TRBJ1-5
d_call: .

cdr3_nt: TGTGCCAGCAGTGACCCCGGGACACTTAACACTGAAGCTTTCTTT
cdr3_aa: CASSDPGTLNTEAFF
v_call: TRBV6-5
clone_size: medium-sized
j_call: TRBJ1-1
d_call: .

cdr3_nt: TGTGCCAGCAGCTTAGCGGACAGGGGTGACTATGGCTACACCTTC
cdr3_aa: CASSLADRGDYGYTF
v_call: TRBV7-9
clone_size: many
j_call: TRBJ1-2
d_call: TRBD1

cdr3_nt: TGCAGTGCTCTCAACCCCGGGACTACCAATGAGCAGTTCTTC
cdr3_aa: CSALNPGTTNEQFF
v_call: TRBV20-1
clone_size: .
j_call: TRBJ2-1
d_call: TRBD2

cdr3_nt: TGTGCCAGCAATAGCGGGATTTCGACCGGGGAGCTGTTTTTT
cdr3_aa: CASNSGISTGELFF
v_call: TRBV6-1
clone_size: medium-sized
j_call: TRBJ2-2
d_call: TRBD2

cdr3_nt: TGTGCCAGCAGTGAAGATGGGACAGGGTTCGGTCAGCCCCAGCATTTT
cdr3_aa: CASSEDGTGFGQPQHF
v_call: TRBV6-1
clone_size: .
j_call: TRBJ1-5
d_call: TRBD1

cdr3_nt: TGCAGTGCCATCGACCTGGGGAAACTGTTTTTT
cdr3_aa: CSAIDLGKLFF
v_call: TRBV20-1
clone_size: .
j_call: TRBJ1-4
d_call: .

cdr3_nt: TGTGCCAGCAGCCCGCAAGGCAGTCCGGCAGATACGCAGTATTTT
cdr3_aa: CASSPQGSPADTQYF
v_call: TRBV14
clone_size: many
j_call: TRBJ2-3
d_call: .

cdr3_nt: TGTGCCTGTCCAAAAGCCCCTGGGAATGAAAAACTGTTTTTT
cdr3_aa: CACPKAPGNEKLFF
v_call: TRBV30
clone_size: few
j_call: TRBJ1-4
d_call: .

cdr3_nt: TGTGCCAGCAGTTTACAGGGGAGCTCCTACGAGCAGTACTTC
cdr3_aa: CASSLQGSSYEQYF
v_call: TRBV27
clone_size: few
j_call: TRBJ2-7
d_call: .

cdr3_nt: TGTGCCAGCAGCTTGGCCGGGACTCCCACCCCCTACAATGAGCAGTTCTTC
cdr3_aa: CASSLAGTPTPYNEQFF
v_call: TRBV5-6
clone_size: medium-sized
j_call: TRBJ2-1
d_call: .